A single TCR beta chain is shown here with its context. Its antigen remains unknown. A much larger clone differs by one base, so this may be a read error. Here the CDR3 omits its conserved ending phenylalanine or tryptophan, so a read error is the likely source. The time point denotes: pre-sensitization, week 0. Noted treatment: therapeutic diphenylcyclopropenone sensitization with weekly scalp DPC. Per the study methods: Across samples, TCR counts had a median of roughly 100,000 and ranged from 23,224 to 690,600. TCRdb independently ran MiXCR on the RACE reads; one entry per CDR3 protein. TCRdb assigned the V and J calls; the authors' analysis was not used. The data hold under 400,000 distinct CDR3 sequences, with 4.5% to 6% observed a single time. Germline V gene sequence: CDR1 MNHEY, CDR2 SVGAGI. Trimming removed 5 bases at V and 0 bases at J, with 11 bases between. The CDR3 sequence is 15 residues long.

These data come from a study of human T cells and chemical hapten exposure. Study summary: The sensitizer, 2% DPC, was used on around 2 cm by around 2 cm of upper inner arm skin.

Study-wide findings and caveats: Expanded TCRs made up significantly more big CDR3 similarity clusters than controls did. Patch test score was positively correlated with the counts of PT1 expanded TCRs.

Specimen: whole blood, collected in connection with sensitization to the hapten diphenylcyclopropenone (DPC). The rearrangement links TRBV6-5 to TRBJ1-3; a weak D match, TRBD1 (5 bases). This sequence was found in a woman aged 50 to 60 with alopecia areata. Some clones in this sample may be carry-over from other donors' samples. For the CDR3, the DNA is TGTGCCAGCAGTAGTCGGGGGATCTCTGGAAACACCATATATTAT. It translates to CASSSRGISGNTIYY.